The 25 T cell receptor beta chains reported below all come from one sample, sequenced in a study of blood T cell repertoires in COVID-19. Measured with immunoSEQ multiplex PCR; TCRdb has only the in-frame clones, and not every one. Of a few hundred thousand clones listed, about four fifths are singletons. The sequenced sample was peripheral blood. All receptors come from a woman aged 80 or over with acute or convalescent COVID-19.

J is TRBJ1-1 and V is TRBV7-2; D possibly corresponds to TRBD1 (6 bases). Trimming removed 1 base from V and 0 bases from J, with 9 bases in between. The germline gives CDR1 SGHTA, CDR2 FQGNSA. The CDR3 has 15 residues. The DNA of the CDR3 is TGTGCCAGCAGCTTAGGTGGACAGATGAACACTGAAGCTTTCTTT. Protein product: CASSLGGQMNTEAFF.

The CDR3 nucleotides are TGTGCCAGCAGCTGGGACAGCCATAATGAAAAACTGTTTTTT. The encoded protein is CASSWDSHNEKLFF. The chain combines TRBV7-9 with TRBJ1-4; 7 bases align to TRBD1. V lost 4 bases and J lost 4; bases outside the gene matches: 3. There are 14 residues in the CDR3. Germline values: CDR1 SEHNR, CDR2 FQNEAQ (reference sequence).

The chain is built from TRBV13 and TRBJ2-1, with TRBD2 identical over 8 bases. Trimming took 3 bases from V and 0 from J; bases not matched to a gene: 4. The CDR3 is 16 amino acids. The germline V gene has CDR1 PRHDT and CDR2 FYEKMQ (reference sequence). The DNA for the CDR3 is TGTGCCAGCAGCTTCTGGACTAGCAACTCCTACAATGAGCAGTTCTTC. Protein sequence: CASSFWTSNSYNEQFF. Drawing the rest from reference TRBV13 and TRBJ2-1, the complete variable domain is AAGVIQSPRHLIKEKRETATLKCYPIPRHDTVYWYQQGPGQDPQFLISFYEKMQSDKGSIPDRFSAQQFSDYHSELNMSSLELGDSALYFCASSFWTSNSYNEQFFGPGTRLTVL.

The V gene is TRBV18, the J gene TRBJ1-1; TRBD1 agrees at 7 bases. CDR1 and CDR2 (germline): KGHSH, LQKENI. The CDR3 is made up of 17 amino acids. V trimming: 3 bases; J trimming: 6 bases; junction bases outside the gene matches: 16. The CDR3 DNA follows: TGTGCCAGCTCACCGTTCCGACAGGGAGGCTCTTATCCTGAAGCTTTCTTT. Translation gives CASSPFRQGGSYPEAFF.

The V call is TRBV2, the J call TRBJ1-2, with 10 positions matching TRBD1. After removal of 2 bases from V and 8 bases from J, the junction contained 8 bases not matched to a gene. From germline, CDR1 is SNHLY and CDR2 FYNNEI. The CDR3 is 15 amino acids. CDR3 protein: CASSELRQGAVGYTF. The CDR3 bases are TGTGCCAGCAGTGAACTTCGACAGGGGGCCGTAGGCTACACCTTC.

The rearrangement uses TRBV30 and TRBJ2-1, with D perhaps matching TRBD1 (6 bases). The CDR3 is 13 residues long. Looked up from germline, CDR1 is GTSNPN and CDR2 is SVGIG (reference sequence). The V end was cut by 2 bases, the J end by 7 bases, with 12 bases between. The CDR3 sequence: CAWSQDRDNEQFF. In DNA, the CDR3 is TGTGCCTGGAGTCAGGACAGAGATAATGAGCAGTTCTTC.

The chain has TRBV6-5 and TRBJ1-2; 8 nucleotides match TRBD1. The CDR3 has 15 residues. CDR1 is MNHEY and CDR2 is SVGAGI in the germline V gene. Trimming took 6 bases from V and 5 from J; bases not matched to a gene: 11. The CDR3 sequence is CASRPRGREGYGYTF. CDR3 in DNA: TGTGCCAGCAGACCCAGGGGGCGCGAGGGTTATGGCTACACCTTC.

The CDR3 is CASSPGQANTEAFF. DNA of the CDR3: TGTGCCAGCAGCCCGGGACAGGCGAACACTGAAGCTTTCTTT. The chain has TRBV11-3 and TRBJ1-1; 8 bases align to TRBD1. Germline CDR1 and CDR2: SGHNT and YENEEA. The CDR3 contains 14 residues. The junction had 3 bases not matched to a gene; V was cut back by 5 bases and J by 1 base.

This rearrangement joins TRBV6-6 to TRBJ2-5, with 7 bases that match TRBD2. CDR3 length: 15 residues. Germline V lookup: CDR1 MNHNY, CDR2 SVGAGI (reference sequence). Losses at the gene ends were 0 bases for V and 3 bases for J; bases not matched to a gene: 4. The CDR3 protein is CASSYSRLAEETQYF. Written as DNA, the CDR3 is TGTGCCAGCAGTTACTCTAGGCTAGCGGAAGAGACCCAGTACTTC.

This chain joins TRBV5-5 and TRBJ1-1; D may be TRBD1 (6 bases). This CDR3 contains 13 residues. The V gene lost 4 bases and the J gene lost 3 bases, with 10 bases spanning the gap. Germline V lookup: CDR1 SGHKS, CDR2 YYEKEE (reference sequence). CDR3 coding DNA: TGTGCCAGCAGCGTACAGGGAGACACTGAAGCTTTCTTT. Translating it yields CASSVQGDTEAFF.

CDR3 coding DNA: TGCAGCGTTGGGGAGACAGGGGCGTTAGAAAAACTGTTTTTT. Protein: CSVGETGALEKLFF. The V gene is TRBV29-1, the J gene TRBJ1-4; the match to TRBD1 covers 8 bases. The CDR3 has 14 amino acids. CDR1 and CDR2 from the germline V gene are SQVTM and ANQGSEA. The V segment lost 4 bases and the J segment 8 bases; nucleotides outside the gene matches: 9.

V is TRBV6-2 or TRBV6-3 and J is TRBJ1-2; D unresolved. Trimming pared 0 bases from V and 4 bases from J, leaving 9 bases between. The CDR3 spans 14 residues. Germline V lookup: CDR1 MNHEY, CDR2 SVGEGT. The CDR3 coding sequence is TGTGCCAGCAGTTACTCAGCACCAATCTATGGCTACACCTTC. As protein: CASSYSAPIYGYTF.

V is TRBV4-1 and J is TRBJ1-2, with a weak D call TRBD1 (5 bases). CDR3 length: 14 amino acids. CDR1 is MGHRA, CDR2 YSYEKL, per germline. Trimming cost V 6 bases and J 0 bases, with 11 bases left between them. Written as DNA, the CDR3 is TGCGCCAGCAGGATGACAGCTTCTAACTATGGCTACACCTTC. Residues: CASRMTASNYGYTF.

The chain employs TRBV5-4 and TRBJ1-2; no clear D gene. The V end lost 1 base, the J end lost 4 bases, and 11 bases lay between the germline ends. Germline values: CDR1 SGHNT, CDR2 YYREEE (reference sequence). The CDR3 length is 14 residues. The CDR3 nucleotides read TGTGCCAGCAGCTTGTGGCAGGCGGGCTATGGCTACACCTTC. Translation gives CASSLWQAGYGYTF.

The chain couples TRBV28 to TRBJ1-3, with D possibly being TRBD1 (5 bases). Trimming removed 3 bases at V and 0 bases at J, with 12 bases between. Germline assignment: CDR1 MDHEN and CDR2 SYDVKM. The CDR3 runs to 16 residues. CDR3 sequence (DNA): TGTGCCAGCAGTTTTCAGGGCTCCCACTCTGGAAACACCATATATTTT. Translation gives CASSFQGSHSGNTIYF.

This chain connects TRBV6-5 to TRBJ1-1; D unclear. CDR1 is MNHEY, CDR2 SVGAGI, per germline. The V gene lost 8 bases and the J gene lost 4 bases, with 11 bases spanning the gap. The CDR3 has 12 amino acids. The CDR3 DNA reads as TGTGCCAGCTCCCCTCTCGGCACTGAAGCTTTCTTT. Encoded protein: CASSPLGTEAFF.

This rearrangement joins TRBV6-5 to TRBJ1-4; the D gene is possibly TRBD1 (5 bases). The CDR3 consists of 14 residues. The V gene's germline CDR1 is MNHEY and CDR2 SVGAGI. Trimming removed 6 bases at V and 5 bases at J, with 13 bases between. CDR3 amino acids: CASSLDRWNEKLFF. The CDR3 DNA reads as TGTGCCAGCAGCCTAGACAGATGGAATGAAAAACTGTTTTTT.

CDR3 coding DNA: TGCGCCAGCAGCTCGGACAGGGGTAACACTGAAGCTTTCTTT. Its protein product is CASSSDRGNTEAFF. The chain joins TRBV5-1 to TRBJ1-1; 9 bases align to TRBD1. The CDR3 length is 14 residues. Trimming cost V 3 bases and J 2 bases; bases outside gene matches: 2. In germline, CDR1 is SGHRS, CDR2 YFSETQ.

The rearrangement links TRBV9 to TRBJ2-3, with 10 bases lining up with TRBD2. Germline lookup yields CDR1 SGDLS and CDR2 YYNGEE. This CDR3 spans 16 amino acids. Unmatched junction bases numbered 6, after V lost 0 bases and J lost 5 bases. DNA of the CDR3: TGTGCCAGCAGCGTAGACAGCGGGAGGGCCATAGATACGCAGTATTTT. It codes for CASSVDSGRAIDTQYF.

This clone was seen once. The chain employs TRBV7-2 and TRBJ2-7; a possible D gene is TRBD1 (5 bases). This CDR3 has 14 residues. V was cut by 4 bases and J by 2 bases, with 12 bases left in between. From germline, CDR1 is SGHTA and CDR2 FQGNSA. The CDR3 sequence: CASSYGDRAYEQYF. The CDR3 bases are TGTGCCAGCAGCTACGGAGACAGAGCCTACGAGCAGTACTTC.

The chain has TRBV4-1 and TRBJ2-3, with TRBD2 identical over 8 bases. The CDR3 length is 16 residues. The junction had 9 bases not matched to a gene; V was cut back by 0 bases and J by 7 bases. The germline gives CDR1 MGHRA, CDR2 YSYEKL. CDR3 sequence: CASSQDPGLDTNTQYF. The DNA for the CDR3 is TGCGCCAGCAGCCAAGATCCGGGACTAGATACTAATACGCAGTATTTT.

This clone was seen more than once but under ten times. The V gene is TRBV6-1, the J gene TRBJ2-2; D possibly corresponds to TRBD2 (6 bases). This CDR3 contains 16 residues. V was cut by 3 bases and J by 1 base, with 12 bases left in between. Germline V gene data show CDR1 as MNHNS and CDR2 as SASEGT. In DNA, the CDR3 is TGTGCCAGCAGTGAGTTTAGCGGCCTGAACACCGGGGAGCTGTTTTTT. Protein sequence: CASSEFSGLNTGELFF.

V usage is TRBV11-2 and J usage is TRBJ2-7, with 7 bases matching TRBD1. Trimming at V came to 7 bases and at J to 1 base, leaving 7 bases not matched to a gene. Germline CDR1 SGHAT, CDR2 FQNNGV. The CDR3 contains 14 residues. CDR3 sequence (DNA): TGTGCCAGCAACCCACAGGGGAAGTCCTACGAGCAGTACTTC. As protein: CASNPQGKSYEQYF.

The CDR3 loop reads CASSLSTGGYTEAFF. The CDR3, as DNA: TGTGCCAGCAGCTTGTCAACAGGGGGATACACTGAAGCTTTCTTT. The rearrangement links TRBV5-8 to TRBJ1-1; 8 bases align to TRBD1. Per germline, CDR1 SGHTS and CDR2 YDEGEE. CDR3 length: 15 residues. V shed 1 base and J 3 bases; nucleotides not matched to a gene: 5.

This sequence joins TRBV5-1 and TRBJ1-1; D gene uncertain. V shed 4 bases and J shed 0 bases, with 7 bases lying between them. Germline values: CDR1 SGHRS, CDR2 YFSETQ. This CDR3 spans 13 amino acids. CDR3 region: CASSLRMNTEAFF. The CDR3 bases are TGCGCCAGCAGCCTCCGTATGAACACTGAAGCTTTCTTT.